This TCR beta chain was obtained from a study of T cells in Graves' hyperthyroidism and ophthalmopathy. Fresh peripheral blood, 9.5 to 10 ml of it, supplied the PBMCs. Amplification targeted TCR beta CDR3 regions from RNA transcripts. The primer set for the first-round RT-PCR of the TCR CDR3 was HTBI. Each CDR3 protein gets one entry after TCRdb re-called the multiplex PCR reads with MiXCR. The sample has about 720,000 distinct CDR3 sequences; 15% to 20% are singletons. This clonotype was seen ten or more times. The receptor's source is a woman in her 50s with Graves' hyperthyroidism that later progressed to Graves' ophthalmopathy. Sequenced material: blood.

The CDR3, as DNA: TGTGCCAGCAGCTTGCAATTCCGAGCTTTCTTT. The encoded protein is CASSLQFRAFF. The chain links TRBV11-2 to TRBJ1-1, with D uncertain. Germline V gives CDR1 SGHAT, CDR2 FQNNGV. V shed 3 bases and J shed 10 bases, with 9 bases lying between them. The CDR3 is 11 amino acids.